Described below is a single TCR beta chain sequence and its context. The antigen is not known. Here immunoSEQ multiplex PCR was the method, and the copy in TCRdb shows in-frame clones only, minus some. Among fewer than 90,000 clones listed, about nine tenths were seen once. The data originate from a study of T cell responses to AZD1222 COVID-19 vaccine. Findings of the study overall: Donors in the cohort were predominantly white British and more often female, and clonal diversity was possibly underestimated. Repertoire collection took place solely once the T cell response had peaked.

The material was peripheral blood, obtained on day 0 of AZD1222 vaccination. This clonotype was sampled from an adult in good health.

The CDR3 loop reads CASSYSGAARETQYF. The CDR3 DNA is TGTGCCAGCAGTTACTCGGGGGCGGCGAGAGAGACCCAGTACTTC. This chain uses TRBV6-5 with TRBJ2-5; TRBD1 might be the D (6 bases). The germline V and J ends were trimmed by 0 bases and 4 bases, with 12 bases remaining between them. The length of the CDR3 is 15 residues. Germline V gene data show CDR1 as MNHEY and CDR2 as SVGAGI.